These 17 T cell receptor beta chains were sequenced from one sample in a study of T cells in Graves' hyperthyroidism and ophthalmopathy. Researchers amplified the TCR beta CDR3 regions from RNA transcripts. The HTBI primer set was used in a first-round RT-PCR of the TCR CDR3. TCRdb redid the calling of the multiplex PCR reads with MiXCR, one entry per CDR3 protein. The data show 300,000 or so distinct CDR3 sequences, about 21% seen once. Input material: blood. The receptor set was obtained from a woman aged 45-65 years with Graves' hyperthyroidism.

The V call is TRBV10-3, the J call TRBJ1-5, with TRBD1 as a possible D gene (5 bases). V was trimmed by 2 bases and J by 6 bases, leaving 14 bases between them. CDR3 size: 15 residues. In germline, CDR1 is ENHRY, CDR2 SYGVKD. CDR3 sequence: CAISEEDGGGQPQHF. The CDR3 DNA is TGTGCCATCAGTGAGGAGGACGGGGGGGGTCAGCCCCAGCATTTT.

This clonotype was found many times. CDR3 protein: CAWSIQGGTEAFF. The CDR3 nucleotides read TGTGCCTGGAGTATACAGGGTGGCACTGAAGCTTTCTTT. The J gene is TRBJ1-1, the V gene TRBV30, with D perhaps TRBD1 (6 bases). The CDR3 runs to 13 residues. Germline CDR1 reads GTSNPN; CDR2 reads SVGIG (reference sequence). The germline V and J ends were trimmed by 2 bases and 4 bases, with 11 bases remaining between them.

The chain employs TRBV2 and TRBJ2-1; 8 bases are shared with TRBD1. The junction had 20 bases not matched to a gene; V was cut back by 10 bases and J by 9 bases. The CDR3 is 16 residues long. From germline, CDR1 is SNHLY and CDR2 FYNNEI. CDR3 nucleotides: TGTGCCACCAGGGGGCCCCGGGACAGGCGTGCTAGTGAGCAGTTCTTC. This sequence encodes CATRGPRDRRASEQFF.

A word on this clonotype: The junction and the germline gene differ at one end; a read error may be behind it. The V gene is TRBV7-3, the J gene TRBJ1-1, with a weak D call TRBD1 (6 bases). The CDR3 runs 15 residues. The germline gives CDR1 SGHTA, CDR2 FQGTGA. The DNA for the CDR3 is TGTGCCAGCAGCTTAACCACCGCCTGGGACACTGAAACTTTCTTT. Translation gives CASSLTTAWDTETFF.

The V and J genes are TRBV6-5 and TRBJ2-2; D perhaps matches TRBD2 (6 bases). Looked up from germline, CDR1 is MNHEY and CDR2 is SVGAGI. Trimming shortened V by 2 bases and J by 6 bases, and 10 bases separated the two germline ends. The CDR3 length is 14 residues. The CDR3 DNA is TGTGCCAGCAGTTACGGAGGGTTTCCCGGGGAGCTGTTTTTT. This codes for CASSYGGFPGELFF.

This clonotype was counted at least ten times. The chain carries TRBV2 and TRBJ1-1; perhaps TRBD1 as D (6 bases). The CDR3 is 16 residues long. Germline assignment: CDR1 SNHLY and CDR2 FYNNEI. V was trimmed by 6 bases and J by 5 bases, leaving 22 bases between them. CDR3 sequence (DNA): TGTGCCAGCAGAGTACAGGGATGGGGGTCGATAACTGAAGCTTTCTTT. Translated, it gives CASRVQGWGSITEAFF.

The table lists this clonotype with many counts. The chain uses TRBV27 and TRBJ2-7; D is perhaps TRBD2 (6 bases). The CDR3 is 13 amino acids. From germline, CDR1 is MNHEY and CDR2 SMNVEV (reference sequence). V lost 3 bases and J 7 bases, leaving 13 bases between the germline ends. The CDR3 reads CASSFRQAGEQYF. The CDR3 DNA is TGTGCCAGCAGTTTTCGGCAGGCGGGGGAGCAGTACTTC.

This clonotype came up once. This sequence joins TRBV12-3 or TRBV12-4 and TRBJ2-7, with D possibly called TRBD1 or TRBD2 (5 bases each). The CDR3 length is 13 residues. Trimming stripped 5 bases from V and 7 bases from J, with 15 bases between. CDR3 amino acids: CASSGDAIVEQYF. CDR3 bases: TGTGCCAGCAGTGGGGACGCAATAGTAGAGCAGTACTTC.

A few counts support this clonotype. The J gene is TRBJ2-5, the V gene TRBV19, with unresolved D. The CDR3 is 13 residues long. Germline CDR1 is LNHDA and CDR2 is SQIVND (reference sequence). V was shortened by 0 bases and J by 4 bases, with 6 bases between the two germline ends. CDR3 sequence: CASSIDGGETQYF. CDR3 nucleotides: TGTGCCAGTAGTATAGATGGCGGAGAGACCCAGTACTTC. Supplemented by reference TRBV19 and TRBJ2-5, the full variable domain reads DGGITQSPKYLFRKEGQNVTLSCEQNLNHDAMYWYRQDPGQGLRLIYYSQIVNDFQKGDIAEGYSVSREKKESFPLTVTSAQKNPTAFYLCASSIDGGETQYFGPGTRLLVL.

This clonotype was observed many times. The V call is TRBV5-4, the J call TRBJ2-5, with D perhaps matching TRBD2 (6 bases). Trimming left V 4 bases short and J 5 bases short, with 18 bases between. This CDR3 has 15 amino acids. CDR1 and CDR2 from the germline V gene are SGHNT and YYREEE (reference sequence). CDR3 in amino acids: CASSPTGLASETQYF. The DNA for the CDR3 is TGTGCCAGCAGCCCCACTGGCCTAGCGAGCGAGACCCAGTACTTC.

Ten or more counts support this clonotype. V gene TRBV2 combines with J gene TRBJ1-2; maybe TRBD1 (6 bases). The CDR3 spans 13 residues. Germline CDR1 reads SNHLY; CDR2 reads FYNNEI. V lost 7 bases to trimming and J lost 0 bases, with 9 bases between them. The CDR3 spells CASTGQPNYGYTF. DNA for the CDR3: TGTGCCAGCACCGGACAGCCTAACTATGGCTACACCTTC. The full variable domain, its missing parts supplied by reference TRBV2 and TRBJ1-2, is EPEVTQTPSHQVTQMGQEVILRCVPISNHLYFYWYRQILGQKVEFLVSFYNNEISEKSEIFDDQFSVERPDGSNFTLKIRSTKLEDSAMYFCASTGQPNYGYTFGSGTRLTVV.

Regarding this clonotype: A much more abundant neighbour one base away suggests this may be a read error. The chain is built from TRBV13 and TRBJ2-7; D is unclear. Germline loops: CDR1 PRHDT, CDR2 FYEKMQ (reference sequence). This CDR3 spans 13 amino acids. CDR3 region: CASREFSAYEQYF. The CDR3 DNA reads TGCGCCAGCAGAGAGTTCTCAGCCTACGAGCAGTACTTC.

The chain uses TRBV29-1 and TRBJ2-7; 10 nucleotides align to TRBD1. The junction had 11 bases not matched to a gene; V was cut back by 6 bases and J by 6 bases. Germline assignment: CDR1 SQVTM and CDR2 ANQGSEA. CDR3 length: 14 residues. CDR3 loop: CSVPRQGAVGEQYF. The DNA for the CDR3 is TGCAGCGTCCCTAGACAGGGGGCCGTGGGCGAGCAGTACTTC.

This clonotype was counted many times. DNA for the CDR3: TGCGCCAGTACACCTAGCGGGAACACCGGGGAGCTGTTTTTT. It yields the protein CASTPSGNTGELFF. The chain recombines TRBV10-1 with TRBJ2-2, with 7 bases identical to TRBD2. The CDR3 runs 14 residues. V was pared by 9 bases and J by 1 base, with 5 bases of the junction left unmatched. Germline assignment: CDR1 WNHNN and CDR2 SYGVQD (reference sequence).

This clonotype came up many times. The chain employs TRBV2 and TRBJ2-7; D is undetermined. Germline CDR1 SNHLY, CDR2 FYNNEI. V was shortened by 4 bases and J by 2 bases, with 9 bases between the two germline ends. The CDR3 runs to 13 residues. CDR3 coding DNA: TGTGCCAGCAGTGGACGACCAACCTACGAGCAGTACTTC. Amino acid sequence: CASSGRPTYEQYF.

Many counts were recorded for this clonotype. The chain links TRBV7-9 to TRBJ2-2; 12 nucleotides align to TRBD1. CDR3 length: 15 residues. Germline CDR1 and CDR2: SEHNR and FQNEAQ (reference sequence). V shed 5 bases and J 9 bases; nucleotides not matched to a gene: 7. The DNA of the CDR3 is TGTGCCAGCAGCAATACCGGGACAGGGGGCCGGGAGCTGTTTTTT. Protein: CASSNTGTGGRELFF.

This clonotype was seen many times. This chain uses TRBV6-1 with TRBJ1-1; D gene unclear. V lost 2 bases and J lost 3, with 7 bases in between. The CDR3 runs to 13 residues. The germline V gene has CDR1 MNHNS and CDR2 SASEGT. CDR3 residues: CASSETSYTEAFF. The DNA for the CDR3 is TGTGCCAGCAGTGAAACGTCCTACACTGAAGCTTTCTTT.